This entry concerns a single TCR beta chain. The antigen remains undetermined. Coverage ceases 3 residues before the CDR3 finishes, and the germline J gene fills in the end. CDR3 length: 13 residues. V was clipped by 3 bases and J by 9 bases; unmatched bases: 6. Germline V gene lookup returns CDR1 DFQATT and CDR2 SNEGSKA (reference sequence). CVID subjects were neither ill nor on immunomodulatory or immunosuppressive medication at sampling. Blood samples were heparinized, about 4.5 to 8.5 ml per donor. This sample was taken from a study of T cell clonality in common variable immunodeficiency. Points from the study as a whole: CVID subjects shared fewer TCRbeta clones than healthy controls did. Fewer deletions and N-nucleotide insertions were reportedly seen in common variable immunodeficiency TCR beta sequences. Authors noted CVID clonality's cause needs subpopulation repertoire sequencing.

Here immunoSEQ multiplex PCR was the method, and the copy in TCRdb shows in-frame clones only, minus some. In all, the sample yields over 15,000 clones. This rearrangement joins TRBV20-1 to TRBJ2-1, with 9 positions matching TRBD2. Sequenced material: peripheral blood mononuclear cells. The sequence came from a human donor with common variable immunodeficiency. CDR3 in amino acids: CSASPPGLAEQFF. The sequenced CDR3 bases are TGCAGTGCTAGTCCTCCGGGACTAGCTGAG.